This T cell receptor beta chain comes out of a study of T cell changes during pregnancy in multiple sclerosis (dated by TCRdb to 2018 to 2020). In terms of the full investigation: In women with multiple sclerosis, the researchers looked at how the T cell repertoire shifted as pregnancy progressed.

The method was the immunoSEQ multiplex PCR assay. TCRdb limited this immuneACCESS table to in-frame rearrangements with V and J called. A share of clones is missing; checked studies link under half to unresolved V genes, and the rest is unexplained. Across this sample there are 90,000 to 120,000 clones, with 85% to 95% seen only once. Of the sample, more than 0.65% is held by the ten largest clones. To note about this clone: No antigen is known for it. One base away there is no much larger clone; base qualities are not given.

This TCR came from a female donor in good health, enrolled as a control in a pregnancy study. The source was peripheral blood, collected in the third trimester of pregnancy.

The base sequence is TGTGCCAGCAGCTTAGATAGGCGGGGTAGGAACACTGAAGCTTTCTTT. This sequence encodes CASSLDRRGRNTEAFF. The chain couples TRBV7-6 to TRBJ1-1, with no D gene named confidently. In the germline V gene, CDR1 corresponds to SGHVS and CDR2 to FNYEAQ. The CDR3 contains 16 residues, cysteine and phenylalanine counted. CDR3 DNA is the only sequence kept; it has 48 bases, read in frame from the first base. Between the V and J ends, shortened by 1 base and 1 base respectively, the junction contains 13 bases.